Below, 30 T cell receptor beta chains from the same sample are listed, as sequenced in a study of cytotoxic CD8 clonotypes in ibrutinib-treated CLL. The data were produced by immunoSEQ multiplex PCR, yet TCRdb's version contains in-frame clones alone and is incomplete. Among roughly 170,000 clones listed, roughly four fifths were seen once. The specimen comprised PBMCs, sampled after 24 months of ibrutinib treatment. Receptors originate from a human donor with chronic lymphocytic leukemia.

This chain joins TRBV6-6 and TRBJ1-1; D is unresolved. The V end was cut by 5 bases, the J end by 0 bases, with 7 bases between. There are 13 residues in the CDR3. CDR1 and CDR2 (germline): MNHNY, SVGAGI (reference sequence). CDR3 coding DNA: TGTGCCAGCAGTGGTAGGGTGAACACTGAAGCTTTCTTT. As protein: CASSGRVNTEAFF.

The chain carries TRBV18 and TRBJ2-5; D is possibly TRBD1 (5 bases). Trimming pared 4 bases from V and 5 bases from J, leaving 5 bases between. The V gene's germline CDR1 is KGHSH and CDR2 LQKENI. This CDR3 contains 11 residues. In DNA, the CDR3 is TGTGCCAGCTCACAGGGGGAGACCCAGTACTTC. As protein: CASSQGETQYF.

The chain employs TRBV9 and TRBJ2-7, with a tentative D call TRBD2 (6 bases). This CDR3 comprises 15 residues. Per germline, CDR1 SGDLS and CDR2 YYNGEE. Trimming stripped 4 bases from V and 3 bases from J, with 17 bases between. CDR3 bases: TGTGCCAGCAGCCCCACCGCGGGGCAAGACTACGAGCAGTACTTC. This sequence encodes CASSPTAGQDYEQYF.

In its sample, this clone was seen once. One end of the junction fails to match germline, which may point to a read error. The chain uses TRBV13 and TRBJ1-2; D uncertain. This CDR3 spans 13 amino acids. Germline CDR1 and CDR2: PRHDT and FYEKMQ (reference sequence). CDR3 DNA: TGTGCCAGCACCTTACCGGGAATGGAAGGCTACACCTTC. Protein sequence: CASTLPGMEGYTF.

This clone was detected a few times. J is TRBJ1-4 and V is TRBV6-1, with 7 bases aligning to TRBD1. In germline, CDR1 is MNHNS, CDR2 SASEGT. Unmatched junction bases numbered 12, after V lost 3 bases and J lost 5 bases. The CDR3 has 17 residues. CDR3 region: CASSDRRDSERNEKLFF. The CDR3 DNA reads TGTGCCAGCAGTGACAGGAGGGACAGCGAAAGAAATGAAAAACTGTTTTTT.

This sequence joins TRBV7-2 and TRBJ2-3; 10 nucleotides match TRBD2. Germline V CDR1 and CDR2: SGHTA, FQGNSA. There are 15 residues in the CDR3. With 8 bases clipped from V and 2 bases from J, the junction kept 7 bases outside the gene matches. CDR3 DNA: TGTGCCAGCTCGACTAGCGGGCAGGACACAGATACGCAGTATTTT. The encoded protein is CASSTSGQDTDTQYF.

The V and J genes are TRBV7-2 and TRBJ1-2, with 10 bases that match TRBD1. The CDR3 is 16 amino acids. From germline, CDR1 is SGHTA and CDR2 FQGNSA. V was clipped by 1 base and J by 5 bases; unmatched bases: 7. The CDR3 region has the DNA TGTGCCAGCAGCTTAGGGGCCGACAGGGGGCAATATGGCTACACCTTC. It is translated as CASSLGADRGQYGYTF.

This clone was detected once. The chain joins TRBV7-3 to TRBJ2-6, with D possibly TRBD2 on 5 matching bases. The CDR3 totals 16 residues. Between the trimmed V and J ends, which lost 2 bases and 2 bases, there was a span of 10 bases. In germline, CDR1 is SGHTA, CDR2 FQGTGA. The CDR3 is CASSLYAGTGANVLTF. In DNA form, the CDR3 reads TGTGCCAGCAGCTTATACGCGGGCACTGGGGCCAACGTCCTGACTTTC.

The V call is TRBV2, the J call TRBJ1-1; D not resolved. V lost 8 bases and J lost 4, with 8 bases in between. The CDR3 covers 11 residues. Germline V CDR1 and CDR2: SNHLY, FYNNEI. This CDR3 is CASLAVTEAFF. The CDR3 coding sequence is TGTGCCAGCTTAGCGGTCACTGAAGCTTTCTTT.

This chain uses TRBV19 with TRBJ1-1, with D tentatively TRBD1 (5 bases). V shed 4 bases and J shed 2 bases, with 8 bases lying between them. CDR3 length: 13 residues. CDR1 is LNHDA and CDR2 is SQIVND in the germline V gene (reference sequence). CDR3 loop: CASSNRINTEAFF. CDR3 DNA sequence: TGTGCCAGTAGTAACAGGATCAACACTGAAGCTTTCTTT.

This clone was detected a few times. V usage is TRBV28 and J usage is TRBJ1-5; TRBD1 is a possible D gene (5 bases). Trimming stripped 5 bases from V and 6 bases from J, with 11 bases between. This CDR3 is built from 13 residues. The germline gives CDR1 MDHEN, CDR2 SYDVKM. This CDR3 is CASSLSGLQPQHF. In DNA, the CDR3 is TGTGCCAGCAGTCTCTCAGGGCTTCAGCCCCAGCATTTT.

The CDR3 spells CASRSTGGAGGELFF. The CDR3, as DNA: TGCGCCAGCAGATCGACAGGGGGCGCGGGCGGGGAGCTGTTTTTT. This chain uses TRBV5-1 with TRBJ2-2; 10 bases align to TRBD1. Looked up from germline, CDR1 is SGHRS and CDR2 is YFSETQ. The CDR3 runs to 15 residues. After removal of 5 bases from V and 7 bases from J, the junction contained 8 bases not matched to a gene.

CDR3 DNA sequence: TGTGCCAGCCATACCGACAGGACACAGATCCAAGAGACCCAGTACTTC. It translates to CASHTDRTQIQETQYF. The chain carries TRBV18 and TRBJ2-5; D might be TRBD1 (6 bases). The V and J ends lost 8 bases and 1 base respectively, with 20 bases between them. This CDR3 region has 16 residues. Per the germline V gene, CDR1 is KGHSH and CDR2 is LQKENI.

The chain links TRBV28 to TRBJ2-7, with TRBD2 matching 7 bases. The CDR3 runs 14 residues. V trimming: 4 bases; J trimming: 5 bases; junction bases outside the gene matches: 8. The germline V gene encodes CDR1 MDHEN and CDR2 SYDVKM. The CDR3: CASSSPSGTHEQYF. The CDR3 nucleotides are TGTGCCAGCAGTTCTCCAAGCGGGACCCACGAGCAGTACTTC.

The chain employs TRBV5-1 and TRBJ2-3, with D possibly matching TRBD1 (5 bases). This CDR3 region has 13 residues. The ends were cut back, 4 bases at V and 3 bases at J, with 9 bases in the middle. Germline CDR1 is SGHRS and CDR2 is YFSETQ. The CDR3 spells CASSQSGTDTQYF. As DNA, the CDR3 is TGCGCCAGCAGCCAATCAGGGACAGATACGCAGTATTTT.

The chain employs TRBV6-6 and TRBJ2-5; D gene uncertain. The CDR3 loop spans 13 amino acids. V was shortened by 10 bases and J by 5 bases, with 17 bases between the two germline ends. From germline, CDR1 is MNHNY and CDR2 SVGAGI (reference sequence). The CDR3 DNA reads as TGTGCCACCCGAAAGTCATTCGGGGAGACCCAGTACTTC. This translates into CATRKSFGETQYF.

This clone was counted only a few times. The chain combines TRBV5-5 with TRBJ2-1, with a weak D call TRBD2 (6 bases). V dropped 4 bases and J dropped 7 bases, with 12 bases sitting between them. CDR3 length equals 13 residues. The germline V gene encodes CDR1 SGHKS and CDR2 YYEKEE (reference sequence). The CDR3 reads CASSADYPNEQFF. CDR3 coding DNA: TGTGCCAGCAGCGCGGACTATCCGAATGAGCAGTTCTTC.

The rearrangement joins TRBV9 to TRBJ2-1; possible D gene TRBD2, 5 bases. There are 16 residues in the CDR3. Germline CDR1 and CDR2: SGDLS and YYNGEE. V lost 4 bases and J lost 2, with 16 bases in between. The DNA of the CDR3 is TGTGCCAGCAGCTCCCAAGGGAGTGGAACCTACAATGAGCAGTTCTTC. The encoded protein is CASSSQGSGTYNEQFF.

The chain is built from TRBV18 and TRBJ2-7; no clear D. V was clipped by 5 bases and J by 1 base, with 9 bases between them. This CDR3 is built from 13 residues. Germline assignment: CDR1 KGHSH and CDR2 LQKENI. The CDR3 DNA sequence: TGTGCCAGCTCAGAACTCAGGTCCTACGAGCAGTACTTC. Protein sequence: CASSELRSYEQYF.

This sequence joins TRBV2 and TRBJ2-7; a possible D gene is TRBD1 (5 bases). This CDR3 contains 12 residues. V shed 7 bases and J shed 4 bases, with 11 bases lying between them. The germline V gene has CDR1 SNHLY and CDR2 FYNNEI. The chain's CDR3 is CASTKRQYEQYF. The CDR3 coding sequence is TGTGCCAGCACTAAAAGACAGTACGAGCAGTACTTC.

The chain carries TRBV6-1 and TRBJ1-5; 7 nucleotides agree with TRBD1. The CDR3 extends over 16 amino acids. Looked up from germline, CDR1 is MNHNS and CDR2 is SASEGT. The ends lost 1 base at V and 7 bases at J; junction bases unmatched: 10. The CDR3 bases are TGTGCCAGCAGTGAAGGTGGCAGGGGGTTCGGCCAGCCCCAGCATTTT. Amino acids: CASSEGGRGFGQPQHF.

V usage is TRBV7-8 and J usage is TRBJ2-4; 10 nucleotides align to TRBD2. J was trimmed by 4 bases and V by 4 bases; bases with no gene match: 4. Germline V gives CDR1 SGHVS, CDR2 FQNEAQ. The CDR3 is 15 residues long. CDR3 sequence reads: CASSSSGSDKNIQYF. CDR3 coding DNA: TGTGCCAGCAGCTCTAGCGGGAGCGATAAAAACATTCAGTACTTC.

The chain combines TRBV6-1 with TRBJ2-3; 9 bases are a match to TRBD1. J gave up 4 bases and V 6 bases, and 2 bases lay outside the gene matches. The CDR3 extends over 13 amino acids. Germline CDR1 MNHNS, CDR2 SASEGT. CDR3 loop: CASSRDRADTQYF. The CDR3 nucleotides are TGTGCCAGCAGCCGGGACAGGGCAGATACGCAGTATTTT.

CDR3 residues: CASNLGQPLYGYTF. CDR3 nucleotides: TGCGCCAGCAACCTAGGACAGCCTCTCTATGGCTACACCTTC. The chain recombines TRBV4-1 with TRBJ1-2; TRBD1 is a possible D gene (6 bases). The CDR3 extends over 14 amino acids. V was shortened by 7 bases and J by 4 bases, with 16 bases between the two germline ends. Germline assignment: CDR1 MGHRA and CDR2 YSYEKL.

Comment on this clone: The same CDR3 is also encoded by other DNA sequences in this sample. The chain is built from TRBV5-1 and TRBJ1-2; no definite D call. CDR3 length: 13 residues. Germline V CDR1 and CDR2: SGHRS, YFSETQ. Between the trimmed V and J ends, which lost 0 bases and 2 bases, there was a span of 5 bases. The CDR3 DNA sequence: TGCGCCAGCAGCTTGGCGGCCAACTATGGCTACACCTTC. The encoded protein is CASSLAANYGYTF.

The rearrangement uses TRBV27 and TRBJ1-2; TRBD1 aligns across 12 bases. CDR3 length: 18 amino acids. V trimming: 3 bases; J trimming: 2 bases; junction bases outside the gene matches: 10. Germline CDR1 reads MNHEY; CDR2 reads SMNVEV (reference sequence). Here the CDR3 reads CASSFLYLGQGANYGYTF. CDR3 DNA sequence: TGTGCCAGCAGTTTCTTATATTTGGGACAGGGGGCAAACTATGGCTACACCTTC.

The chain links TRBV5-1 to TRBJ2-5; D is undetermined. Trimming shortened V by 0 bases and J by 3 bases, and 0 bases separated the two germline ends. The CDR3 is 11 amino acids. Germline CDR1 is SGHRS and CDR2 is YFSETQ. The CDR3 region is CASSLEETQYF. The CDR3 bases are TGCGCCAGCAGCTTGGAAGAGACCCAGTACTTC.

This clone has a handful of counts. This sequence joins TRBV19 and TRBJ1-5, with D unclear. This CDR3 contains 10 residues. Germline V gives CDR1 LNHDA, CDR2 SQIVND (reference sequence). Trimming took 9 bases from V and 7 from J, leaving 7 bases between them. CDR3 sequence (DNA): TGTGCCAGAGCGACCCAGCCCCAGCATTTT. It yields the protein CARATQPQHF.

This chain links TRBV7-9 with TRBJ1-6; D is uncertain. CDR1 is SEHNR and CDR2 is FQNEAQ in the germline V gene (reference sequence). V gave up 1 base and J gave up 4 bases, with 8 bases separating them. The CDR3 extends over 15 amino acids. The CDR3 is CASSLVTPYNSPLHF. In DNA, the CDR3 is TGTGCCAGCAGCTTAGTTACACCTTATAATTCACCCCTCCACTTT.

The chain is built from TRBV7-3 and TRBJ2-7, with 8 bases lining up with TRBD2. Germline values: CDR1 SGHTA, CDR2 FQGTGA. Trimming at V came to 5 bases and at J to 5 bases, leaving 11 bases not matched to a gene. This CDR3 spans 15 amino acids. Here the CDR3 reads CASSPSGGSGHEQYF. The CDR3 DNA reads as TGTGCCAGCAGCCCCTCGGGGGGGTCCGGCCACGAGCAGTACTTC.